These T cell receptor beta chains were read from a single sample in a study of blood T cell repertoires in COVID-19. Here immunoSEQ multiplex PCR was the method, and the copy in TCRdb shows in-frame clones only, minus some. The sample includes roughly 200,000 clones, about 80% of them seen just once. The sequencing sample was made of peripheral blood. The source is a woman of 80 years or more with COVID-19, enrolled during active disease. CDR3s include the opening cysteine and the closing phenylalanine or tryptophan.

TRBJ1-2,TRBV19,CASSMRAANYGYTF
TRBJ2-3,TRBV4-2,CASSQGGGDTQYF
TRBJ1-5,TRBV2,CASNIWANQPQHF
TRBJ1-5,TRBV6-5,CASRIRQSNQPQHF
TRBJ1-4,TRBV5-1,CASSLGQGSEKLFF
TRBJ1-2,TRBV7-9,CASSSRQAGYTF
TRBJ1-2,TRBV7-3,CASSLPQGEGYTF
TRBJ1-5,TRBV4-1,CASSQQGQGPQHF
TRBJ1-4,TRBV7-9,CASSFRATNEKLFF
TRBJ1-5,TRBV28,CASSPPQGMVGLYQHF
TRBJ2-1,TRBV3-1/TRBV3-2,CASSRASGTGVDEQFF